Shown below are 14 T cell receptor beta chains from a single sample sequenced in a study of T cell responses to AZD1222 COVID-19 vaccine. Repertoires were generated with immunoSEQ multiplex PCR, while TCRdb's copy carries only in-frame clones and drops some. The sample gives 180,000 or so clones, approximately 90% of which show up once; 1.3% is in the top ten. The source was peripheral blood, collected 28 days after the second AZD1222 dose. These receptors were taken from an adult who received the AZD1222 COVID-19 vaccine.

The chain carries TRBV5-1 and TRBJ2-1; D gene ambiguous. Germline CDR1 SGHRS, CDR2 YFSETQ. The V end was cut by 0 bases, the J end by 15 bases, with 16 bases between. CDR3 length equals 13 residues. CDR3 coding DNA: TGCGCCAGCAGCTTGGAGGTTCGCGAAGCCCGGTTCTTC. The encoded protein is CASSLEVREARFF.

The rearrangement uses TRBV3-1 (or the pseudogene TRBV3-2) and TRBJ1-1, with D uncertain. CDR1 is LGHDT and CDR2 is YNNKEL in the germline V gene (reference sequence). V was shortened by 3 bases and J by 5 bases, with 7 bases between the two germline ends. The CDR3 is 12 amino acids. For the CDR3, the DNA is TGTGCCAGCAGCCAGACTGGGACTGAAGCTTTCTTT. This codes for CASSQTGTEAFF.

The chain is built from TRBV30 and TRBJ2-1, with a weak D call TRBD2 (5 bases). The CDR3 spans 12 residues. Germline V lookup: CDR1 GTSNPN, CDR2 SVGIG (reference sequence). Trimming removed 1 base from V and 11 bases from J, with 12 bases in between. The CDR3 nucleotides read TGTGCCTGGAGTGCCGACTACTTAAAGCAGTTCTTC. Protein product: CAWSADYLKQFF.

CDR3 bases: TGCGCCGGTAGACTAGGGGTTAGCTCCTACAATGAGCAGTTCTTC. Encoded protein: CAGRLGVSSYNEQFF. This sequence joins TRBV5-1 and TRBJ2-1; possibly TRBD2 for D (6 bases). The CDR3 contains 15 residues. Germline CDR1 is SGHRS and CDR2 is YFSETQ. V dropped 10 bases and J dropped 0 bases, with 17 bases sitting between them.

V is TRBV9 and J is TRBJ2-7; 11 nucleotides agree with TRBD2. Trimming took 4 bases from V and 2 from J; bases not matched to a gene: 5. From germline, CDR1 is SGDLS and CDR2 YYNGEE. The CDR3 is 15 residues long. CDR3 residues: CASSPGTSGPYEQYF. CDR3 DNA sequence: TGTGCCAGCAGCCCGGGGACTAGCGGACCCTACGAGCAGTACTTC.

This clone was detected once. The chain employs TRBV29-1 and TRBJ1-1, with unresolved D. Deletions cut 5 bases from V and 4 bases from J, with 14 bases between. The CDR3 consists of 13 residues. Germline CDR1 is SQVTM and CDR2 is ANQGSEA. The DNA for the CDR3 is TGCAGCGTTCTGGGAGCTTTCGGCACTGAAGCTTTCTTT. Protein sequence: CSVLGAFGTEAFF.

This clone was seen a few times. This chain links TRBV7-2 with TRBJ1-3, with D possibly being TRBD1 (6 bases). Per the germline V gene, CDR1 is SGHTA and CDR2 is FQGNSA. The CDR3 contains 18 residues. V lost 1 base and J lost 1, with 17 bases in between. CDR3 DNA: TGTGCCAGCAGCTTAGTTTCGGTGCAGGGGCTATCTGGAAACACCATATATTTT. This encodes CASSLVSVQGLSGNTIYF.

CDR3 coding DNA: TGTGCCAGCAGCTGGACTAGCGGGGGACACAATGAGCAGTTCTTC. Encoded protein: CASSWTSGGHNEQFF. The chain recombines TRBV11-2 with TRBJ2-1; TRBD2 matches 13 bases. J gave up 5 bases and V 4 bases, and 2 bases lay outside the gene matches. Germline-derived CDR1 and CDR2 are SGHAT and FQNNGV. The CDR3 extends over 15 amino acids. The variable domain in full, with the rest retrieved from reference TRBV11-2 and TRBJ2-1, is EAGVAQSPRYKIIEKRQSVAFWCNPISGHATLYWYQQILGQGPKLLIQFQNNGVVDDSQLPKDRFSAERLKGVDSTLKIQPAKLEDSAVYLCASSWTSGGHNEQFFGPGTRLTVL.

This sequence joins TRBV18 and TRBJ1-1; TRBD1 might be the D (5 bases). CDR1 and CDR2 (germline): KGHSH, LQKENI. Trimming took off 6 bases at V and 7 bases at J, with 12 bases between the two ends. The CDR3 is made up of 12 amino acids. DNA for the CDR3: TGTGCCAGCTCCCCCGGGGGGAATGAAGCTTTCTTT. This gives the protein CASSPGGNEAFF.

The rearrangement uses TRBV15 and TRBJ1-4, with TRBD1 as a possible D gene (5 bases). Germline V gene sequence: CDR1 LNHNV, CDR2 YYDKDF (reference sequence). V lost 0 bases, J lost 4 bases, and 12 bases lay in between. The CDR3 has 16 residues. The DNA of the CDR3 is TGTGCCACCAGCAGAGAACCGACAGTAGTTAATGAAAAACTGTTTTTT. This translates into CATSREPTVVNEKLFF. The full variable domain, its missing parts supplied by reference TRBV15 and TRBJ1-4, is DAMVIQNPRYQVTQFGKPVTLSCSQTLNHNVMYWYQQKSSQAPKLLFHYYDKDFNNEADTPDNFQSRRPNTSFCFLDIRSPGLGDTAMYLCATSREPTVVNEKLFFGSGTQLSVL.

This chain uses TRBV28 with TRBJ1-1; the match to TRBD1 covers 9 bases. The CDR3 sequence is 14 residues long. CDR1 and CDR2 from the germline V gene are MDHEN and SYDVKM. Unmatched junction bases numbered 4, after V lost 0 bases and J lost 8 bases. The CDR3 nucleotides are TGTGCCAGCAGTTTATGGACAGGGGGTGCGGAAGCTTTCTTT. Residues: CASSLWTGGAEAFF.

This chain uses TRBV14 with TRBJ1-1; D is undetermined. Germline values: CDR1 SGHDN, CDR2 FVKESK. The CDR3 is 14 residues long. Trimming removed 0 bases from V and 1 base from J, with 6 bases in between. The CDR3 protein is CASSQDRKNTEAFF. In DNA form, the CDR3 reads TGTGCCAGCAGCCAAGATCGGAAGAACACTGAAGCTTTCTTT.

This rearrangement joins TRBV30 to TRBJ1-6; the D gene is possibly TRBD1 (5 bases). V dropped 1 base and J dropped 6 bases, with 13 bases sitting between them. The CDR3 has 15 residues. CDR1 and CDR2 from the germline V gene are GTSNPN and SVGIG (reference sequence). Written as DNA, the CDR3 is TGTGCCTGGAGTGCCCAGGGTATGAGTAATTCACCCCTCCACTTT. The encoded protein is CAWSAQGMSNSPLHF.

This chain links TRBV27 with TRBJ1-5; tentative D call: TRBD1 (6 bases). Germline V gene data show CDR1 as MNHEY and CDR2 as SMNVEV (reference sequence). This CDR3 region has 14 residues. V was clipped by 3 bases and J by 3 bases, with 9 bases between them. CDR3 nucleotides: TGTGCCAGCAGTTTCGGACAGTACAATCAGCCCCAGCATTTT. Translation gives CASSFGQYNQPQHF.